The 15 T cell receptor beta chains listed next were all sequenced from one sample in a study of tumor-infiltrating lymphocytes in primary liver carcinoma. Blood RNA came from unsorted whole blood; germline DNA was also extracted. From around 500 ng total RNA, TCR beta cDNA was generated with a primer in the constant region. Slightly modified ARM-PCR, run as three nested multiplex PCR rounds, produced the TCR beta libraries. TRBV1-TRBV30 forward primers paired with a C-beta reverse primer drove the first two PCR rounds, ten to eleven cycles each. TCRdb reanalysed the multiplex PCR reads using MiXCR and keeps one entry per CDR3 protein. The data hold about 200,000 distinct CDR3 sequences, with less than 65% observed a single time. The sequencing input was peripheral blood. These receptors came from a woman aged 60-75 years with primary liver carcinoma and hepatitis B virus infection.

The table lists this clonotype with a few counts. Possible read error: a much larger clone is one base away. The chain is built from TRBV6-1 and TRBJ1-2, with D possibly TRBD1 on 5 matching bases. CDR3 length: 10 residues. CDR1 is MNHNS, CDR2 SASEGT, per germline. The CDR3 sequence is CASSEEGIHF. CDR3 in DNA: TGTGCCAGCAGTGAAGAGGGGATACACTTC.

Turning to this clonotype: The CDR3 end shows no conserved phenylalanine or tryptophan, and so a read error is likely. This chain joins TRBV11-2 and TRBJ2-7; 7 bases fit TRBD2. In germline, CDR1 is SGHAT, CDR2 FQNNGV. This CDR3 contains 16 residues. J was trimmed by 7 bases and V by 2 bases; bases with no gene match: 14. This CDR3 reads CASSLLRGRTRLEQYS. The CDR3 DNA sequence: TGTGCCAGCAGCTTATTACGAGGGAGGACTAGGTTAGAGCAGTACTCA.

About this clonotype: It may be a read error: a sequence one base away is much more abundant. The CDR3 is CVTSLKWVGNQPQHF. Here the CDR3 DNA reads TGTGTCACCTCCCTTAAGTGGGTAGGCAATCAGCCCCAGCATTTT. V gene TRBV10-3 combines with J gene TRBJ1-5; D is uncertain. CDR3 size: 15 residues. Germline V gene data show CDR1 as ENHRY and CDR2 as SYGVKD.

V usage is TRBV20-1 and J usage is TRBJ2-1, with D perhaps TRBD2 (6 bases). Germline V gene lookup returns CDR1 DFQATT and CDR2 SNEGSKA (reference sequence). The length of the CDR3 is 13 residues. V dropped 2 bases and J dropped 8 bases, with 13 bases sitting between them. CDR3: CSARTGVVDEQFF. Written as DNA, the CDR3 is TGCAGTGCTAGAACGGGAGTCGTAGATGAGCAGTTCTTC.

This clonotype showed up just once. Given a much more abundant clone one base away, this may be a read error. This chain links TRBV6-5 with TRBJ2-3, with D unresolved. The CDR3 loop spans 13 amino acids. Germline V gene lookup returns CDR1 MNHEY and CDR2 SVGAGI. The DNA of the CDR3 is TGTGCCACCTCCCTGCCGAGCATAGATACGCAGTATTTT. Residues: CATSLPSIDTQYF.

With respect to this clonotype: This clone may be a read error of a much larger clone one base away. CDR3 nucleotide sequence: TGTGCCAGCAGTTTCTGCGCATCAACGGGTTACGAGCAGTACTTC. It translates to CASSFCASTGYEQYF. This sequence joins TRBV12-3 or TRBV12-4 and TRBJ2-7; D gene ambiguous. The V end lost 3 bases, the J end lost 4 bases, and 16 bases lay between the germline ends. The CDR3 consists of 15 residues.

On this clonotype: This could be a read error, since a much larger clone is one nucleotide away. This CDR3 is missing its conserved last phenylalanine or tryptophan, likely due to a read error. This rearrangement joins TRBV14 to TRBJ2-1; possibly TRBD2 for D (5 bases). The length of the CDR3 is 14 residues. V was trimmed by 0 bases and J by 4 bases, leaving 7 bases between them. Germline lookup yields CDR1 SGHDN and CDR2 FVKESK. DNA for the CDR3: TGTGCCAGCAGCCAAGATACGGGGTACAATGAGCAGTTCCTC. Translation gives CASSQDTGYNEQFL.

Comment on this clonotype: This likely comes from a read error, as the CDR3 has no conserved phenylalanine or tryptophan at its end. The chain recombines TRBV14 with TRBJ1-2; TRBD1 aligns across 7 bases. V trimming: 1 base; J trimming: 5 bases; junction bases outside the gene matches: 4. The CDR3 has 14 residues. CDR1 is SGHDN, CDR2 FVKESK, per germline. The CDR3 DNA sequence: TGTGCCAGCAGCCAAGTGGGACAGTCTTATGGCTACACCTCC. Translation gives CASSQVGQSYGYTS.

A remark on this clonotype: A single base separates this from a much larger clone, so it may be a read error. V usage is TRBV7-9 and J usage is TRBJ2-1; tentatively, D is TRBD1 (6 bases). This CDR3 has 12 amino acids. Trimming left V 2 bases short and J 15 bases short, with 14 bases between. CDR1 is SEHNR and CDR2 is FQNEAQ in the germline V gene (reference sequence). CDR3 coding DNA: TGTGCCAGCAGCTTACAGGGGATCTGTGGGTTCTTC. As protein: CASSLQGICGFF.

Concerning this clonotype itself: The missing conserved phenylalanine or tryptophan at the end of this CDR3 makes a read error likely. This chain links TRBV6-5 with TRBJ1-1; D remains unclear. The germline V gene has CDR1 MNHEY and CDR2 SVGAGI. The CDR3 length is 17 residues. Trimming cost V 6 bases and J 0 bases, with 20 bases left between them. In DNA, the CDR3 is TGTGCCAGCAGCCTCCGGCGGACGCTGTACGTGAACACTGAAGCTTTCCCT. Translated, it gives CASSLRRTLYVNTEAFP.

Comments on this clonotype: This may be a read error: a much more frequent sequence differs by one nucleotide. V and J are TRBV6-5 and TRBJ1-4; D gene uncertain. Germline V gene data show CDR1 as MNHEY and CDR2 as SVGAGI. The CDR3 loop spans 14 amino acids. Trimming removed 6 bases at V and 1 base at J, with 9 bases between. The CDR3 nucleotides are TGTGCCAGCAGGATAACAGTAACTAATGAAAAACTGTTTTTT. As protein: CASRITVTNEKLFF.

This clonotype was recorded only once. One end of the junction is discordant with germline, which a read error may explain. The genes are TRBV5-1 and TRBJ1-1; tentative D call: TRBD1 (6 bases). This CDR3 spans 15 amino acids. Germline values: CDR1 SGHRS, CDR2 YFSETQ. The CDR3 loop reads CASSLLTGMNTEVFF. CDR3 DNA: TGCGCCAGCAGCTTGTTGACAGGAATGAACACTGAAGTTTTCTTT.

With respect to this clonotype: A much bigger clone sits one base away, suggesting this may be a read error. The chain has TRBV6-1 and TRBJ2-7, with D tentatively TRBD1 (5 bases). The CDR3 has 14 amino acids. Per germline, CDR1 MNHNS and CDR2 SASEGT. CDR3 loop: CTSSQAGFRYEQYF. The CDR3 DNA follows: TGTACCAGCAGTCAGGCAGGGTTCCGCTACGAGCAGTACTTC.

The rearrangement joins TRBV11-2 to TRBJ1-3; no firm D call. With 10 bases removed from V and 8 bases from J, the gap between germline ends came to 18 bases. Germline V gives CDR1 SGHAT, CDR2 FQNNGV. The length of the CDR3 is 13 residues. The CDR3 nucleotides read TGTGCCACCTTAACGGGCTCCGGAGACACCATATATTTT. Translation gives CATLTGSGDTIYF.

With respect to this clonotype: The conserved final phenylalanine or tryptophan is absent from the CDR3, which likely points to a read error. The J gene is TRBJ1-5, the V gene TRBV6-6, with 7 bases aligning to TRBD1. In germline, CDR1 is MNHNY, CDR2 SVGAGI (reference sequence). The CDR3 loop spans 15 amino acids. This CDR3 is CASSFRQGSNQLQHL. The CDR3, as DNA: TGTGCCAGCAGTTTCAGACAGGGCAGCAATCAGCTCCAGCATTTA.